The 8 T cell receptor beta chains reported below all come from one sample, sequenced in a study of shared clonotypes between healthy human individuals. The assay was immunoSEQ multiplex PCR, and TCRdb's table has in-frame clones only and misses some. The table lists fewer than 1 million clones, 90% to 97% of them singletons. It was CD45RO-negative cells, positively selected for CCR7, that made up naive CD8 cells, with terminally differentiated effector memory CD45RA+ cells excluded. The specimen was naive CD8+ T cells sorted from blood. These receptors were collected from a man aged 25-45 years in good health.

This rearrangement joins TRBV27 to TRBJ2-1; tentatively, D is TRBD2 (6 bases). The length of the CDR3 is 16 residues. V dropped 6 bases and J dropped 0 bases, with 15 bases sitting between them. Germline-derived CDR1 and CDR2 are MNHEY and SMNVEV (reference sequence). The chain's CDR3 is CASRAPGRFSYNEQFF. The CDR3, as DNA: TGTGCCAGCAGGGCCCCGGGGAGGTTCTCCTACAATGAGCAGTTCTTC.

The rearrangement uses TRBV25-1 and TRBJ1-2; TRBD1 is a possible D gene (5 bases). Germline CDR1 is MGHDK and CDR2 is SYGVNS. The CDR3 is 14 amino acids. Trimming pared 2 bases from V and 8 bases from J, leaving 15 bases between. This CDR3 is CASSEGSGARGYTF. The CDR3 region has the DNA TGTGCCAGCAGTGAAGGGAGCGGGGCGAGAGGCTACACCTTC.

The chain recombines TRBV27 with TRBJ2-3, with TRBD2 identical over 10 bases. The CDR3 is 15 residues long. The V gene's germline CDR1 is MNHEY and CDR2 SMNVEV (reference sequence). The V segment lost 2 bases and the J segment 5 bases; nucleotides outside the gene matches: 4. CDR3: CASSLPPSGRDTQYF. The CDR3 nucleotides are TGTGCCAGCAGTTTACCCCCTAGCGGGAGAGATACGCAGTATTTT.

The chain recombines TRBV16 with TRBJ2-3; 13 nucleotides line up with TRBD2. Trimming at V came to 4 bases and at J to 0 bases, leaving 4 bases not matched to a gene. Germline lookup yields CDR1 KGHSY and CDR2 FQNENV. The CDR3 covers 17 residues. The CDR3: CASSPGLAGPSTDTQYF. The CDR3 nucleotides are TGTGCCAGCAGCCCGGGACTAGCGGGACCTAGCACAGATACGCAGTATTTT. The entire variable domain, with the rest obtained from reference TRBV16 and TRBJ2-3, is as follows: GEEVAQTPKHLVRGEGQKAKLYCAPIKGHSYVFWYQQVLKNEFKFLISFQNENVFDETGMPKERFSAKCLPNSPCSLEIQATKLEDSAVYFCASSPGLAGPSTDTQYFGPGTRLTVL.

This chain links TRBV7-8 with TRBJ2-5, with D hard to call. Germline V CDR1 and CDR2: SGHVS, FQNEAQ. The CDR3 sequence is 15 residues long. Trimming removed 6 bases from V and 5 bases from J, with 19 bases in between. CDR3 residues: CASRSIWAPKETQYF. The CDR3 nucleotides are TGTGCCAGCAGGTCTATTTGGGCTCCGAAGGAGACCCAGTACTTC.

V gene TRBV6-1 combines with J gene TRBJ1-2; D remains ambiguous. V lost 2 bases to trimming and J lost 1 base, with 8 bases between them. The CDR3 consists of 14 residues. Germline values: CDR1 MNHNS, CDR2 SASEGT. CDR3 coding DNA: TGTGCCAGCAGTGAACTTCAGTTTAACTATGGCTACACCTTC. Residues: CASSELQFNYGYTF.

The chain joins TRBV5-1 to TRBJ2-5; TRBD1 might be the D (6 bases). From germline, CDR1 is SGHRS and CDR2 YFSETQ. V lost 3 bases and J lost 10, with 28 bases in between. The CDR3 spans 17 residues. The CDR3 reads CASSWDPDSLNQMVQYF. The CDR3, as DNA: TGCGCCAGCAGCTGGGACCCGGACAGTTTGAACCAGATGGTCCAGTACTTC.

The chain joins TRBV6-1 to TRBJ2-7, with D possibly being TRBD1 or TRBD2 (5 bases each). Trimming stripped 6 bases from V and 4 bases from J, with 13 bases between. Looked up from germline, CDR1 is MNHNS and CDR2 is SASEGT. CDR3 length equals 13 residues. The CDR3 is CASRGDGEYEQYF. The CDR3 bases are TGTGCCAGCAGGGGGGACGGAGAGTACGAGCAGTACTTC.